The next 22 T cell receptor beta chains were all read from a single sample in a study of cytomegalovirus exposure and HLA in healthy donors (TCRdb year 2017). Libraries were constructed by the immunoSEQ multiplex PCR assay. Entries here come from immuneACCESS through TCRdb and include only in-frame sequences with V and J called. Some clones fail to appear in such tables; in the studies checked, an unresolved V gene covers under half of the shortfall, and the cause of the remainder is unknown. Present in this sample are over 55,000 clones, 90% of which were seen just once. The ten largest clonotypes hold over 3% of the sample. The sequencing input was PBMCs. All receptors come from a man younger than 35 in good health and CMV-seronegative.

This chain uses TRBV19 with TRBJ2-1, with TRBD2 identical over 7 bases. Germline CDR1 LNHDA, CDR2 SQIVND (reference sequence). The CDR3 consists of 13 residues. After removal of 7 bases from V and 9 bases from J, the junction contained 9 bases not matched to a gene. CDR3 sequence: CASTPPGRGEQFF. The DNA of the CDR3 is TGTGCCAGTACTCCCCCAGGGAGGGGTGAGCAGTTCTTC. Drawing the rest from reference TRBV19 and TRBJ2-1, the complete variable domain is DGGITQSPKYLFRKEGQNVTLSCEQNLNHDAMYWYRQDPGQGLRLIYYSQIVNDFQKGDIAEGYSVSREKKESFPLTVTSAQKNPTAFYLCASTPPGRGEQFFGPGTRLTVL.

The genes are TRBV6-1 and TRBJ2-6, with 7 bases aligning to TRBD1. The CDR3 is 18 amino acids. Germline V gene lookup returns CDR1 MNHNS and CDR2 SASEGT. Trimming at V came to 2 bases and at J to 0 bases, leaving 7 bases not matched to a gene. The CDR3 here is CASSENDRVTSGANVLTF. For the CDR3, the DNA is TGTGCCAGCAGTGAAAACGACAGGGTAACCTCTGGGGCCAACGTCCTGACTTTC.

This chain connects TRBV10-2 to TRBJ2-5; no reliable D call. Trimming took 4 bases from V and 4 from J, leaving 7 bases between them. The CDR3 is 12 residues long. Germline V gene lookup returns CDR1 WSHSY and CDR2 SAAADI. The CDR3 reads CASSVISETQYF. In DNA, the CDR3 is TGCGCCAGCAGTGTTATTTCAGAGACCCAGTACTTC.

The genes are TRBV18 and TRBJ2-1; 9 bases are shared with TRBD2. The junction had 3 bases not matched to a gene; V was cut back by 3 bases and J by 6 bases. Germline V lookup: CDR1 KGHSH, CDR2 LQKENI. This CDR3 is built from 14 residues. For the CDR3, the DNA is TGTGCCAGCTCACCGACTAGCGGAACCAATGAGCAGTTCTTC. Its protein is CASSPTSGTNEQFF.

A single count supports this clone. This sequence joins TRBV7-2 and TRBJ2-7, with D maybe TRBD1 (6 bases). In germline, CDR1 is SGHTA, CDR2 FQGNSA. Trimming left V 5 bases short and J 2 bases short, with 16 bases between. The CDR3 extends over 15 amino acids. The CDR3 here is CASSKEGTLAYEQYF. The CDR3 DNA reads TGTGCCAGCAGCAAAGAGGGGACACTCGCCTACGAGCAGTACTTC.

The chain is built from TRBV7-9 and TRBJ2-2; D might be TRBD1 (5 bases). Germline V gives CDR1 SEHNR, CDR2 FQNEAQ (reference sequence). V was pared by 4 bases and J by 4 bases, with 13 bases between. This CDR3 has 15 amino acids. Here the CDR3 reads CASSSKGLFTGELFF. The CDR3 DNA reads TGTGCCAGCAGCTCTAAGGGGCTGTTCACCGGGGAGCTGTTTTTT.

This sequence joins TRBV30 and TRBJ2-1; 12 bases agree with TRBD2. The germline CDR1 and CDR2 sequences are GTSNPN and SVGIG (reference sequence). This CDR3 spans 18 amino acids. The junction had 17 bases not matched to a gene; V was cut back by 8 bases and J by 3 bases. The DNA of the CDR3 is TGTGCCCGATCGACCACAAGGACTAGCGGGGCCGACTACAATGAGCAGTTCTTC. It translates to CARSTTRTSGADYNEQFF. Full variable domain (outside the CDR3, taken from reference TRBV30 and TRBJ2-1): SQTIHQWPATLVQPVGSPLSLECTVEGTSNPNLYWYRQAAGRGLQLLFYSVGIGQISSEVPQNLSASRPQDRQFILSSKKLLLSDSGFYLCARSTTRTSGADYNEQFFGPGTRLTVL.

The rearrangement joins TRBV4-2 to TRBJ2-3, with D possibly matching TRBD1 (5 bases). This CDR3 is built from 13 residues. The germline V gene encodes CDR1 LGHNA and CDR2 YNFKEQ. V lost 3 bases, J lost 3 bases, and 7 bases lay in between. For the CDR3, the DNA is TGTGCCAGCAGCCAGCAGGGTACAGATACGCAGTATTTT. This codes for CASSQQGTDTQYF.

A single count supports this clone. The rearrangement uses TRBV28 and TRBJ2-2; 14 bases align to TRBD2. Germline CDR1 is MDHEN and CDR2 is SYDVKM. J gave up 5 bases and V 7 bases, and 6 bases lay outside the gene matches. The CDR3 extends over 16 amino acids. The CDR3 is CASTLGLAGVTGELFF. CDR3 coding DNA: TGTGCCAGCACCTTGGGACTAGCGGGAGTGACCGGGGAGCTGTTTTTT.

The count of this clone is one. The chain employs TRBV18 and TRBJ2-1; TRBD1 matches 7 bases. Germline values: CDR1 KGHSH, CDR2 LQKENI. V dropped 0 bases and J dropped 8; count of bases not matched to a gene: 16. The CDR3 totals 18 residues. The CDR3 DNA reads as TGTGCCAGCTCACCACCACTAGGCGAGAGGGGGCGCTGGGATGAGCAGTTCTTC. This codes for CASSPPLGERGRWDEQFF. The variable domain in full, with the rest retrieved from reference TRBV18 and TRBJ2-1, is NAGVMQNPRHLVRRRGQEARLRCSPMKGHSHVYWYRQLPEEGLKFMVYLQKENIIDESGMPKERFSAEFPKEGPSILRIQQVVRGDSAAYFCASSPPLGERGRWDEQFFGPGTRLTVL.

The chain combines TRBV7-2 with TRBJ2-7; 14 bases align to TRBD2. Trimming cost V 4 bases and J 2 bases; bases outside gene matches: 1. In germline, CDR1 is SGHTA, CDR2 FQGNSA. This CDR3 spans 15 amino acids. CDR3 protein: CASSSGLAGAYEQYF. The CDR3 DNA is TGTGCCAGCAGCTCGGGACTAGCGGGAGCCTACGAGCAGTACTTC.

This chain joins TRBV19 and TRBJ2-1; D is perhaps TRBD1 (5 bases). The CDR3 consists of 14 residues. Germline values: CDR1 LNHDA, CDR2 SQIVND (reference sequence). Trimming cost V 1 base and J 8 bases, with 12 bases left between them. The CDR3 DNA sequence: TGTGCCAGTAGTATAGTCGGCAGGGCCCATGAGCAGTTCTTC. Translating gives CASSIVGRAHEQFF.

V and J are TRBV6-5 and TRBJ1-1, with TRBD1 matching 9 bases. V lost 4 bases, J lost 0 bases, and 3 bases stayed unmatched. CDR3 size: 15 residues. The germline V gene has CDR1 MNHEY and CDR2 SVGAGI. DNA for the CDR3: TGTGCCAGCAGTTCTGGGACAGGGCTGAACACTGAAGCTTTCTTT. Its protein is CASSSGTGLNTEAFF.

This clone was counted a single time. This CDR3 is CASSSPTGGSSTDTQYF. CDR3 nucleotide sequence: TGTGCCAGCAGCTCTCCAACAGGGGGCTCTAGCACAGATACGCAGTATTTT. The chain carries TRBV7-9 and TRBJ2-3, with 9 bases matching TRBD1. Per the germline V gene, CDR1 is SEHNR and CDR2 is FQNEAQ (reference sequence). The CDR3 length is 17 residues. Trimming at V came to 4 bases and at J to 0 bases, leaving 8 bases not matched to a gene.

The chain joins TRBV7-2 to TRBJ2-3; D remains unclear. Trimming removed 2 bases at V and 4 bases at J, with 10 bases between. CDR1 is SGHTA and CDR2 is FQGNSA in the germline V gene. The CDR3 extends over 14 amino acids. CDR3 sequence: CASSLSGPPDTQYF. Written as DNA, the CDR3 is TGTGCCAGCAGCTTAAGTGGCCCTCCAGATACGCAGTATTTT.

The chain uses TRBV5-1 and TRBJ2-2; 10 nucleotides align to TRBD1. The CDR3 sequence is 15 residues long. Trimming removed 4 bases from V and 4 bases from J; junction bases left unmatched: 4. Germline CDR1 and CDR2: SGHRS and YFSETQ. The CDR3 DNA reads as TGCGCCAGCAGCACCGGACAGGGGGGCACCGGGGAGCTGTTTTTT. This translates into CASSTGQGGTGELFF.

The CDR3 protein is CASIQSGQGAYEQYF. The DNA of the CDR3 is TGTGCCAGCATTCAATCGGGACAGGGGGCCTACGAGCAGTACTTC. The rearrangement links TRBV6-5 to TRBJ2-7, with TRBD1 identical over 11 bases. CDR1 is MNHEY, CDR2 SVGAGI, per germline. CDR3 length: 15 amino acids. Losses at the gene ends were 7 bases for V and 2 bases for J; bases not matched to a gene: 7.

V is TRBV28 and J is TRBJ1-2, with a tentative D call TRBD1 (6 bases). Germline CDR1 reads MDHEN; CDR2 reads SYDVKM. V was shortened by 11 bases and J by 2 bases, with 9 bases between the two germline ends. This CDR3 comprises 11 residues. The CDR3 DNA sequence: TGTGCCCACAGGGCGAACTATGGCTACACCTTC. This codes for CAHRANYGYTF.

The CDR3 sequence: CASSPKSGSSYNEQFF. CDR3 DNA sequence: TGTGCCAGCAGCCCCAAAAGCGGGAGCTCTTACAATGAGCAGTTCTTC. The rearrangement uses TRBV27 and TRBJ2-1; 8 bases are shared with TRBD2. The germline gives CDR1 MNHEY, CDR2 SMNVEV (reference sequence). This CDR3 spans 16 amino acids. Trimming took 6 bases from V and 4 from J; bases not matched to a gene: 11.

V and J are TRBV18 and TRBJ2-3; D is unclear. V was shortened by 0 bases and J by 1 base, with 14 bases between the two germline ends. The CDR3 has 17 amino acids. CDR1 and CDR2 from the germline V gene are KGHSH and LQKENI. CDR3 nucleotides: TGTGCCAGCTCACCACCCCTAGACCGTTTTGGCACAGATACGCAGTATTTT. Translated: CASSPPLDRFGTDTQYF.

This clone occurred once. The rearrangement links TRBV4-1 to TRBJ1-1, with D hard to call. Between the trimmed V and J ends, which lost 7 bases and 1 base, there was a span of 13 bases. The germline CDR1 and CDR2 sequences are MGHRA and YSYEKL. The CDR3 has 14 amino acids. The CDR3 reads CASTPAGKNTEAFF. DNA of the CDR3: TGCGCCAGCACCCCGGCGGGGAAGAACACTGAAGCTTTCTTT.

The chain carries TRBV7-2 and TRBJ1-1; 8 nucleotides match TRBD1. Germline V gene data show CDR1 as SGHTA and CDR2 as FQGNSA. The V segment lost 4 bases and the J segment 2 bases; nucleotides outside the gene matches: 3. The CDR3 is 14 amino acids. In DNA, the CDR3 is TGTGCCAGCAGCTCCGGACAGGGTAACACTGAAGCTTTCTTT. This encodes CASSSGQGNTEAFF.